Described below is a single T cell receptor beta chain sequence and its context. The TCRbeta library incorporated unique molecular identifiers. TCRdb fed the PCR reads into MiXCR, producing one record per CDR3 protein. The table has more than 550,000 distinct CDR3 sequences, 10% to 13% seen once. The data derive from a study of T-cell reconstitution after alpha-beta-depleted transplantation in children. The sequencing here drew on PBMCs from the stem cell graft donor, taken from the stem cell graft. The source is a human donor who donated a stem cell graft to a child with acute myeloid leukemia.

The CDR3 loop is CASSFPAGYTDTQYF. CDR3 coding DNA: TGTGCCAGCAGTTTTCCGGCGGGGTACACAGATACGCAGTATTTT. The V and J genes are TRBV28 and TRBJ2-3; D perhaps matches TRBD2 (6 bases). Deletions cut 3 bases from V and 2 bases from J, with 12 bases between. The CDR3 is 15 amino acids. Germline CDR1 reads MDHEN; CDR2 reads SYDVKM.